The clone carrying this TCR beta chain turned up a few times. The record originates from a study of blood T cells in healthy people across ages. Sample-barcoded 5' priming and a J-beta primer mix drove a second PCR of about 6 to 12 cycles. TCRdb independently ran MiXCR on the 5' RACE reads; one entry per CDR3 protein. The sample carries hundreds of thousands of distinct CDR3 sequences, approximately 25% recorded once. Germline V gives CDR1 SQVTM, CDR2 ANQGSEA. There are 12 residues in the CDR3. The same data also contributed to another study, on T cells of mothers and their children. This second study notes: Overlap ran slightly, non-significantly higher for related than unrelated mother-child pairs.

The sample consisted of blood. The chain has TRBV29-1 and TRBJ2-5, with TRBD2 matching 11 bases. The DNA matches TRBJ2-1 better at its end, which makes the J call doubtful. The sequence came from a boy aged 5-17 years in good health. In DNA, the CDR3 is TGCAGCGTTAGACTAGCGGGGAATGAGCAGTTCTTC. This encodes CSVRLAGNEQFF.